This T cell receptor (beta chain) is drawn from a study of long-term antiretroviral therapy in people with HIV. Germline CDR1 is GTSNPN and CDR2 is SVGIG (reference sequence). V was pared by 3 bases and J by 5 bases, with 1 base of the junction left unmatched. The CDR3 sequence is 11 residues long. Version v3.0 of the immunoSEQ assay was performed at survey level. Repertoires were generated with immunoSEQ multiplex PCR, while TCRdb's copy carries only in-frame clones and drops some. The data show roughly 30,000 clones, roughly nine tenths seen once. The sequence was collected from a man in his late teens or twenties with HIV. Sequences were derived from unsorted PBMCs, sampled 3.1 years after starting antiretroviral therapy. The rearrangement joins TRBV30 to TRBJ2-7, with 7 bases lining up with TRBD2. Written as DNA, the CDR3 is TGTGCCTGGAGGGGGGGGAACGAGCAGTACTTC. Protein product: CAWRGGNEQYF.